This passage covers 24 T cell receptor beta chains from one sample sequenced in a study of T cell responses to AZD1222 COVID-19 vaccine. Only in-frame clones appear in the TCRdb table, and some are missing; sequencing was by immunoSEQ multiplex PCR. The sample records just over 150,000 clones, more than 85% being singletons. Here the sequenced sample was peripheral blood, taken after recovery from COVID-19. The receptors come from an adult who had recovered from COVID-19.

The chain is built from TRBV29-1 and TRBJ1-2, with unresolved D. Germline V gene lookup returns CDR1 SQVTM and CDR2 ANQGSEA. The CDR3 contains 13 residues. With 3 bases removed from V and 8 bases from J, the gap between germline ends came to 16 bases. CDR3 amino acids: CSVDSKTQLGYTF. As DNA, the CDR3 is TGCAGCGTTGACTCCAAAACACAGCTGGGCTACACCTTC.

This CDR3 is CASSILAGADRGETQYF. The CDR3 coding sequence is TGTGCCAGTAGTATCTTAGCGGGAGCCGACAGGGGGGAGACCCAGTACTTC. The chain recombines TRBV19 with TRBJ2-5; D tentatively fits TRBD1 or TRBD2 (9 bases each). This CDR3 comprises 17 residues. V gave up 3 bases and J gave up 5 bases, with 22 bases separating them. The V gene's germline CDR1 is LNHDA and CDR2 SQIVND (reference sequence).

CDR3 in DNA: TGCGCCAGCAGGGCGCAGGGGATCCACGAGCAGTACTTC. Translating gives CASRAQGIHEQYF. The rearrangement joins TRBV5-1 to TRBJ2-7; D is perhaps TRBD1 (6 bases). Germline CDR1 SGHRS, CDR2 YFSETQ. Trimming cost V 5 bases and J 5 bases, with 14 bases left between them. This CDR3 contains 13 residues.

The chain is built from TRBV29-1 and TRBJ2-3; 10 bases line up with TRBD2. This CDR3 comprises 14 residues. Germline CDR1 is SQVTM and CDR2 is ANQGSEA. Trimming removed 4 bases from V and 6 bases from J; junction bases left unmatched: 7. This chain's CDR3 is CSVGLAGDIDTQYF. CDR3 in DNA: TGCAGCGTTGGGCTAGCGGGAGATATCGATACGCAGTATTTT.

The rearrangement joins TRBV4-1 to TRBJ1-1, with a tentative D call TRBD1 (5 bases). CDR1 is MGHRA and CDR2 is YSYEKL in the germline V gene. Between the trimmed V and J ends, which lost 4 bases and 8 bases, there was a span of 14 bases. The CDR3 contains 13 residues. The CDR3 protein is CASSRDSTPEAFF. Written as DNA, the CDR3 is TGCGCCAGCAGCCGAGACAGTACCCCAGAAGCTTTCTTT.

The chain couples TRBV9 to TRBJ2-3, with 14 bases identical to TRBD2. The V and J ends lost 0 bases and 2 bases, in that order; junction bases with no gene match: 2. CDR3 length: 17 residues. Germline loops: CDR1 SGDLS, CDR2 YYNGEE. DNA for the CDR3: TGTGCCAGCAGCGTAGAGACTAGCGGGGGGGACACAGATACGCAGTATTTT. Translating gives CASSVETSGGDTDTQYF. Looking up the rest from reference TRBV9 and TRBJ2-3 gives the full variable domain: DSGVTQTPKHLITATGQRVTLRCSPRSGDLSVYWYQQSLDQGLQFLIQYYNGEERAKGNILERFSAQQFPDLHSELNLSSLELGDSALYFCASSVETSGGDTDTQYFGPGTRLTVL.

The chain carries TRBV11-2 and TRBJ2-5; tentative D call: TRBD2 (6 bases). From germline, CDR1 is SGHAT and CDR2 FQNNGV. This CDR3 comprises 13 residues. Trimming left V 2 bases short and J 5 bases short, with 9 bases between. For the CDR3, the DNA is TGTGCCAGCAGCTTACGGGAGACGGAGACCCAGTACTTC. This gives the protein CASSLRETETQYF.

V and J are TRBV20-1 and TRBJ1-2; no firm D call. Trimming shortened V by 3 bases and J by 0 bases, and 8 bases separated the two germline ends. The CDR3 consists of 13 residues. Germline values: CDR1 DFQATT, CDR2 SNEGSKA (reference sequence). CDR3 sequence: CSASGLANYGYTF. The DNA of the CDR3 is TGCAGTGCTAGTGGGTTAGCTAACTATGGCTACACCTTC.

This chain links TRBV6-5 with TRBJ1-1; 8 nucleotides match TRBD1. There are 14 residues in the CDR3. The germline V gene has CDR1 MNHEY and CDR2 SVGAGI. The V segment lost 4 bases and the J segment 1 base; nucleotides outside the gene matches: 2. This chain's CDR3 is CASSLGQGNTEAFF. The CDR3 nucleotides are TGTGCCAGCAGTTTAGGACAGGGGAACACTGAAGCTTTCTTT.

Here the CDR3 reads CASSLGGDTGQYF. The CDR3 coding sequence is TGTGCCAGCAGCTTAGGGGGGGATACAGGGCAGTACTTC. The V call is TRBV7-6, the J call TRBJ2-7; D might be TRBD2 (6 bases). V was cut by 1 base and J by 9 bases, with 13 bases left in between. The CDR3 has 13 amino acids. In germline, CDR1 is SGHVS, CDR2 FNYEAQ.

V usage is TRBV28 and J usage is TRBJ1-2; 11 bases fit TRBD1. Germline V lookup: CDR1 MDHEN, CDR2 SYDVKM. This CDR3 is 14 amino acids long. The junction had 8 bases not matched to a gene; V was cut back by 7 bases and J by 7 bases. This CDR3 is CASIDGQGAFGYTF. In DNA, the CDR3 is TGTGCCAGCATCGACGGACAGGGGGCGTTTGGCTACACCTTC.

The chain carries TRBV3-1 (or the pseudogene TRBV3-2) and TRBJ2-7; the D is unclear. Germline V gives CDR1 LGHDT, CDR2 YNNKEL (reference sequence). This CDR3 is built from 13 residues. The V and J ends lost 4 bases and 3 bases respectively, with 10 bases between them. CDR3 amino acids: CASSLQFGYEQYF. The CDR3 DNA reads TGTGCCAGCAGCCTTCAATTCGGCTACGAGCAGTACTTC.

V is TRBV29-1 and J is TRBJ2-6; the D is unclear. The CDR3 spans 13 residues. Germline V CDR1 and CDR2: SQVTM, ANQGSEA. Trimming took off 4 bases at V and 4 bases at J, with 8 bases between the two ends. The CDR3: CSVAVTGANVLTF. The CDR3 DNA reads as TGCAGCGTTGCAGTCACCGGGGCCAACGTCCTGACTTTC.

V and J are TRBV2 and TRBJ2-7; D is ambiguous. This CDR3 contains 13 residues. Germline V lookup: CDR1 SNHLY, CDR2 FYNNEI. V was cut by 8 bases and J by 7 bases, with 18 bases left in between. The CDR3 reads CASASGSPLEQYF. The CDR3 DNA follows: TGTGCCAGCGCGTCGGGCAGCCCCCTAGAGCAGTACTTC.

This clone occurred once. DNA of the CDR3: TGTGCCAGCACCAAGTCCTACGAGCAGTACTTC. This sequence encodes CASTKSYEQYF. V is TRBV2 and J is TRBJ2-7, with D unclear. Germline CDR1 and CDR2: SNHLY and FYNNEI. V lost 7 bases, J lost 1 base, and 5 bases lay in between. The CDR3 is 11 amino acids.

V and J are TRBV29-1 and TRBJ1-2; TRBD1 matches 7 bases. Trimming cost V 6 bases and J 8 bases; bases outside gene matches: 9. Germline V gene lookup returns CDR1 SQVTM and CDR2 ANQGSEA. CDR3 length: 12 residues. CDR3 in DNA: TGCAGCGTCCACGACAGGGAAGGAGGCTACACCTTC. This gives the protein CSVHDREGGYTF.

The gene calls are TRBV7-9 and TRBJ2-7; D could derive from TRBD1 or TRBD2 (5 bases each). This CDR3 region has 16 residues. Germline loops: CDR1 SEHNR, CDR2 FQNEAQ (reference sequence). V gave up 5 bases and J gave up 1 base, with 18 bases separating them. The CDR3 sequence: CASSLQRGRGSYEQYF. The CDR3 region has the DNA TGTGCCAGCAGCCTGCAGAGGGGAAGGGGATCCTACGAGCAGTACTTC.

CDR3 DNA sequence: TGTGCCACCAGTGATTTGGGGGGCACCGGGGAGCTGTTTTTT. Translation gives CATSDLGGTGELFF. The V gene is TRBV24-1, the J gene TRBJ2-2, with D tentatively TRBD1 or TRBD2 (5 bases each). CDR3 length: 14 residues. Deletions cut 0 bases from V and 4 bases from J, with 5 bases between. Germline V gene data show CDR1 as KGHDR and CDR2 as SFDVKD.

CDR3 DNA sequence: TGTGCCAGCAGCTCCGGACAGGTCAATCAGCCCCAGCATTTT. Residues: CASSSGQVNQPQHF. The V gene is TRBV7-2, the J gene TRBJ1-5, with 7 positions matching TRBD1. The trim removed 4 bases at V and 3 bases at J, leaving 3 bases unmatched. The CDR3 consists of 14 residues. Germline assignment: CDR1 SGHTA and CDR2 FQGNSA. The entire variable domain, with the rest obtained from reference TRBV7-2 and TRBJ1-5, is as follows: GAGVSQSPSNKVTEKGKDVELRCDPISGHTALYWYRQSLGQGLEFLIYFQGNSAPDKSGLPSDRFSAERTGGSVSTLTIQRTQQEDSAVYLCASSSGQVNQPQHFGDGTRLSIL.

This chain links TRBV6-2 or TRBV6-3 with TRBJ1-1; possible D gene TRBD1, 5 bases. Trimming took 4 bases from V and 4 from J, leaving 10 bases between them. Germline loops: CDR1 MNHEY, CDR2 SVGEGT. The CDR3 consists of 13 residues. The CDR3 here is CASSWRGSTEAFF. In DNA, the CDR3 is TGTGCCAGCAGTTGGAGGGGAAGCACTGAAGCTTTCTTT.

The rearrangement links TRBV28 to TRBJ1-2; D is possibly TRBD1 (5 bases). Germline CDR1 reads MDHEN; CDR2 reads SYDVKM. Trimming stripped 3 bases from V and 7 bases from J, with 15 bases between. The CDR3 runs to 14 residues. The CDR3 here is CASSFGTPASGYTF. For the CDR3, the DNA is TGTGCCAGCAGTTTTGGGACCCCTGCGAGTGGCTACACCTTC.

A single count supports this clone. This chain joins TRBV6-1 and TRBJ2-5, with 7 bases aligning to TRBD1. The CDR3 is 14 amino acids. The V and J ends lost 0 bases and 2 bases, in that order; junction bases with no gene match: 0. Germline assignment: CDR1 MNHNS and CDR2 SASEGT. CDR3 DNA sequence: TGTGCCAGCAGTGAAGCCAGGGGGCAAGAGACCCAGTACTTC. It translates to CASSEARGQETQYF.

The chain carries TRBV27 and TRBJ1-4; 7 bases line up with TRBD1. There are 16 residues in the CDR3. CDR1 MNHEY and CDR2 SMNVEV come from the germline V gene (reference sequence). V was clipped by 6 bases and J by 0 bases; unmatched bases: 7. CDR3 sequence reads: CASSWDREATNEKLFF. CDR3 nucleotide sequence: TGTGCCAGCAGCTGGGACAGAGAAGCAACTAATGAAAAACTGTTTTTT.

This clone was found a few times. V and J are TRBV16 and TRBJ2-2; unclear D gene. Germline CDR1 reads KGHSY; CDR2 reads FQNENV. CDR3 length equals 15 residues. Trimming removed 0 bases at V and 1 base at J, with 6 bases between. CDR3 coding DNA: TGTGCCAGCAGCCAATCGGGATGGAACACCGGGGAGCTGTTTTTT. It encodes CASSQSGWNTGELFF.